This T cell receptor beta chain was obtained from a study of blood T cell repertoires in COVID-19. Background on the study: The analysed material was cDNA or gDNA that came from T cells, B-cell-depleted T cells, or PBMCs.

With V trimmed by 5 bases and J by 5 bases, 8 bases remained unmatched. The CDR3 runs to 14 residues. Germline-derived CDR1 and CDR2 are SEHNR and FQNEAQ (reference sequence). Authors' processing steps: Quantification of nucleated cells was approximated via reference gene primer amplification. Libraries were prepared by immunoSEQ multiplex PCR; TCRdb keeps only in-frame clonotypes and omits some of them. V and J calls and clone size come straight from that table; D and trimming were deduced from the DNA. Among about 270,000 clones listed, approximately 90% were seen once. Cohorts were determined from participant-reported clinical history. A PCR-confirmed or clinician-diagnosed COVID-19 case had contacted exposed participants within 2 weeks of entry.

The specimen sequenced was PBMCs or T cells enriched from blood (not recorded which). This chain uses TRBV7-9 with TRBJ1-2; TRBD1 aligns across 7 bases. This receptor was obtained from a man aged 35-49 years who had been exposed to COVID-19. Written as DNA, the CDR3 is TGTGCCAGCAGCGGAATAGGGGGCGCTTATGGCTACACCTTC. Protein product: CASSGIGGAYGYTF.